Following are 2 T cell receptor beta chains from one sample sequenced in a study of blood T cell repertoires in COVID-19. Sequenced by immunoSEQ multiplex PCR; TCRdb stores in-frame clones only, minus some. This sample has a few hundred thousand clones, with 65% to 90% found just once. Sequencing was carried out using peripheral blood. The receptors stem from a man in his fifties with active or convalescent COVID-19.

This clone was seen a handful of times. As DNA, the CDR3 is TGCAGTGCTAGTACGGCGGGAGGAGGGCCAGATACGCAGTATTTT. The encoded protein is CSASTAGGGPDTQYF. The rearrangement joins TRBV20-1 to TRBJ2-3; 8 bases are shared with TRBD2. Germline CDR1 reads DFQATT; CDR2 reads SNEGSKA (reference sequence). Losses at the gene ends were 3 bases for V and 4 bases for J; bases not matched to a gene: 9. This CDR3 spans 15 amino acids.

The rearrangement uses TRBV7-9 and TRBJ1-1; no clear D. Per the germline V gene, CDR1 is SEHNR and CDR2 is FQNEAQ (reference sequence). With 5 bases removed from V and 0 bases from J, the gap between germline ends came to 13 bases. The CDR3 spans 15 residues. The CDR3 DNA is TGTGCCAGCAGCCTCCCCCCACAGATGAACACTGAAGCTTTCTTT. Amino acid sequence: CASSLPPQMNTEAFF.